The 28 T cell receptor beta chains listed next were all sequenced from one sample in a study of blood T cell repertoires in COVID-19. Assay used: immunoSEQ multiplex PCR; TCRdb lists only in-frame clones, some missing. The sample carries tens of thousands of clones, 80% recorded once. Sequenced sample: peripheral blood. These receptors were taken from a woman aged 70-85 years with acute or convalescent COVID-19.

The gene calls are TRBV4-3 and TRBJ1-1; D perhaps matches TRBD1 (5 bases). Trimming shortened V by 2 bases and J by 5 bases, and 9 bases separated the two germline ends. Germline CDR1 LGHNA, CDR2 YSLEER. The CDR3 is made up of 13 amino acids. The chain's CDR3 is CASSQLQETEAFF. CDR3 in DNA: TGCGCCAGCAGCCAATTACAGGAGACTGAAGCTTTCTTT.

The chain couples TRBV4-3 to TRBJ2-1; perhaps TRBD1 as D (6 bases). The CDR3 is made up of 16 amino acids. The V end lost 0 bases, the J end lost 8 bases, and 17 bases lay between the germline ends. Per germline, CDR1 LGHNA and CDR2 YSLEER. CDR3 sequence (DNA): TGCGCCAGCAGCCAAGAGCCAGGGGATATTGAGGATGAGCAGTTCTTC. It yields the protein CASSQEPGDIEDEQFF.

This chain uses TRBV7-3 with TRBJ2-2; tentative D call: TRBD2 (5 bases). Germline V gives CDR1 SGHTA, CDR2 FQGTGA. The CDR3 runs to 13 residues. V was clipped by 4 bases and J by 13 bases, with 16 bases between them. CDR3 nucleotide sequence: TGTGCCAGCAGCTCCCAGCCCACGGCGGGGCTGTTTTTT. As protein: CASSSQPTAGLFF.

The chain combines TRBV5-1 with TRBJ1-1, with D possibly being TRBD1 (6 bases). Looked up from germline, CDR1 is SGHRS and CDR2 is YFSETQ. This CDR3 comprises 14 residues. V lost 1 base to trimming and J lost 3 bases, with 10 bases between them. The CDR3 region is CASSLTGSDTEAFF. The CDR3 DNA reads as TGCGCCAGCAGCTTGACAGGGTCCGACACTGAAGCTTTCTTT.

The rearrangement links TRBV12-3 or TRBV12-4 to TRBJ1-2; no clear D gene. The CDR3 has 12 amino acids. Trimming shortened V by 6 bases and J by 0 bases, and 5 bases separated the two germline ends. The CDR3 is CASRPTNYGYTF. CDR3 nucleotide sequence: TGTGCCAGCAGACCTACTAACTATGGCTACACCTTC.

V gene TRBV2 combines with J gene TRBJ1-1; D unclear. CDR1 and CDR2 (germline): SNHLY, FYNNEI. This CDR3 is 14 amino acids long. Trimming stripped 4 bases from V and 2 bases from J, with 11 bases between. DNA of the CDR3: TGTGCCAGCAGTGTTAATAGATTTAACACTGAAGCTTTCTTT. Its translation: CASSVNRFNTEAFF.

V and J are TRBV2 and TRBJ2-1; 8 bases agree with TRBD2. Per the germline V gene, CDR1 is SNHLY and CDR2 is FYNNEI. CDR3 length: 14 amino acids. The junction had 6 bases not matched to a gene; V was cut back by 6 bases and J by 5 bases. The DNA for the CDR3 is TGTGCCAGCAGGCGACTAGCGTCCCACAATGAGCAGTTCTTC. Translating it yields CASRRLASHNEQFF.

The chain recombines TRBV11-2 with TRBJ2-7; no clear D. The CDR3 is 12 amino acids. Trimming left V 1 base short and J 5 bases short, with 6 bases between. CDR1 is SGHAT and CDR2 is FQNNGV in the germline V gene. The CDR3 region has the DNA TGTGCCAGCAGCTTAGGTAGCAACGAGCAGTACTTC. The encoded protein is CASSLGSNEQYF.

The chain employs TRBV5-1 and TRBJ1-3, with D possibly matching TRBD1 (6 bases). Per the germline V gene, CDR1 is SGHRS and CDR2 is YFSETQ. Deletions cut 3 bases from V and 2 bases from J, with 15 bases between. The CDR3 sequence is 16 residues long. The CDR3 coding sequence is TGCGCCAGCAGCTACCGGCCAGGGGACACTGGAAACACCATATATTTT. This codes for CASSYRPGDTGNTIYF.

The rearrangement uses TRBV7-9 and TRBJ1-1; no clear D. This CDR3 region has 16 residues. CDR1 and CDR2 from the germline V gene are SEHNR and FQNEAQ (reference sequence). V lost 4 bases, J lost 5 bases, and 20 bases lay in between. This CDR3 is CASSSNRASGKTEAFF. The CDR3 region has the DNA TGTGCCAGCAGCTCTAACCGGGCCTCGGGGAAGACTGAAGCTTTCTTT.

J is TRBJ2-2 and V is TRBV5-6; D perhaps matches TRBD1 (6 bases). Trimming shortened V by 4 bases and J by 6 bases, and 16 bases separated the two germline ends. The CDR3 covers 15 residues. Looked up from germline, CDR1 is SGHDT and CDR2 is YYEEEE. The chain's CDR3 is CASSPTQGSAGELFF. In DNA form, the CDR3 reads TGTGCCAGCAGCCCAACACAGGGATCGGCCGGGGAGCTGTTTTTT.

This clone appeared a single time. An end of the junction differs from the germline gene, which may be a read error. The chain links TRBV7-7 to TRBJ2-5; D is possibly TRBD2 (6 bases). In germline, CDR1 is SSHAT, CDR2 FNYEAQ (reference sequence). The CDR3 sequence is 15 residues long. The CDR3 protein is CASSLGDFLQETQYF. Here the CDR3 DNA reads TGTGCTAGCAGCTTAGGGGACTTTTTACAAGAGACCCAGTACTTC.

The V call is TRBV27, the J call TRBJ1-6, with TRBD1 identical over 7 bases. The CDR3 is 17 amino acids. V shed 2 bases and J 7 bases; nucleotides not matched to a gene: 11. The germline CDR1 and CDR2 sequences are MNHEY and SMNVEV (reference sequence). The CDR3 is CASSLPGGQGNNSPLHF. The CDR3 DNA is TGTGCCAGCAGTTTACCAGGGGGGCAGGGTAACAATTCACCCCTCCACTTT.

This clone was seen a single time. The CDR3 sequence is CASSSSNDNEQFF. The CDR3 nucleotides read TGTGCCAGCAGCTCTTCTAATGACAATGAGCAGTTCTTC. The chain links TRBV7-3 to TRBJ2-1; D unclear. This CDR3 has 13 amino acids. The germline V and J ends were trimmed by 4 bases and 5 bases, with 9 bases remaining between them. Per the germline V gene, CDR1 is SGHTA and CDR2 is FQGTGA.

J is TRBJ2-3 and V is TRBV7-8, with TRBD2 identical over 8 bases. Germline loops: CDR1 SGHVS, CDR2 FQNEAQ. With 6 bases clipped from V and 3 bases from J, the junction kept 14 bases outside the gene matches. This CDR3 spans 17 amino acids. The CDR3 nucleotides read TGTGCCAGCAGACTATCCCCTTGGCGGGGGGTTACAGATACGCAGTATTTT. Its protein is CASRLSPWRGVTDTQYF.

The rearrangement links TRBV19 to TRBJ1-3; tentatively, D is TRBD1 (6 bases). Germline V gene sequence: CDR1 LNHDA, CDR2 SQIVND (reference sequence). The V gene lost 7 bases and the J gene lost 3 bases, with 22 bases spanning the gap. The CDR3 contains 17 residues. The CDR3 DNA follows: TGTGCCAGTAAGGACAGCCCAGCCTCTAGCCTTGGAAACACCATATATTTT. This translates into CASKDSPASSLGNTIYF. Full variable domain (outside the CDR3, taken from reference TRBV19 and TRBJ1-3): DGGITQSPKYLFRKEGQNVTLSCEQNLNHDAMYWYRQDPGQGLRLIYYSQIVNDFQKGDIAEGYSVSREKKESFPLTVTSAQKNPTAFYLCASKDSPASSLGNTIYFGEGSWLTVV.

The genes are TRBV5-3 and TRBJ2-7; D unclear. TRBV5-3 is annotated as an ORF whose role is uncertain. V was trimmed by 5 bases and J by 1 base, leaving 7 bases between them. The CDR3 has 12 amino acids. The CDR3 DNA reads as TGTGCCAGAAGTCCTGTGTCCTACGAGCAGTACTTC. This translates into CARSPVSYEQYF.

This chain uses TRBV29-1 with TRBJ2-1; 14 bases match TRBD2. V was clipped by 7 bases and J by 4 bases; unmatched bases: 3. Germline values: CDR1 SQVTM, CDR2 ANQGSEA. The CDR3 contains 14 residues. The CDR3 coding sequence is TGCAGCGGCGGACTAGCGGGGGGTTACAATGAGCAGTTCTTC. This sequence encodes CSGGLAGGYNEQFF.

V usage is TRBV7-2 and J usage is TRBJ1-2; D is unresolved. Between the trimmed V and J ends, which lost 1 base and 0 bases, there was a span of 3 bases. This CDR3 contains 13 residues. The germline V gene has CDR1 SGHTA and CDR2 FQGNSA. The CDR3 reads CASSLDSNYGYTF. The DNA of the CDR3 is TGTGCCAGCAGCTTAGACTCTAACTATGGCTACACCTTC.

There are a few counts of this clone. V usage is TRBV19 and J usage is TRBJ1-1; TRBD1 matches at 7 bases. Germline V lookup: CDR1 LNHDA, CDR2 SQIVND (reference sequence). The junction had 6 bases not matched to a gene; V was cut back by 5 bases and J by 3 bases. This CDR3 contains 14 residues. The CDR3 sequence: CASSVGQADTEAFF. The DNA for the CDR3 is TGTGCCAGTAGTGTTGGACAGGCCGACACTGAAGCTTTCTTT.

V usage is TRBV9 and J usage is TRBJ1-2; no reliable D call. The CDR3 totals 13 residues. In germline, CDR1 is SGDLS, CDR2 YYNGEE. Trimming shortened V by 0 bases and J by 0 bases, and 3 bases separated the two germline ends. The DNA for the CDR3 is TGTGCCAGCAGCGTAGAGCCTAACTATGGCTACACCTTC. Protein sequence: CASSVEPNYGYTF.

This clone has only a few counts. The chain combines TRBV27 with TRBJ1-2, with 8 bases fitting TRBD1. The V gene end was trimmed by 5 bases and the J gene end by 7 bases; junction bases not matched to a gene: 6. The CDR3 is 13 residues long. The germline gives CDR1 MNHEY, CDR2 SMNVEV (reference sequence). CDR3 loop: CASSIQGGRGYTF. Here the CDR3 DNA reads TGTGCCAGCAGTATACAGGGGGGCCGTGGCTACACCTTC.

With respect to this clone: This CDR3 fails to terminate in the conserved phenylalanine or tryptophan, so it likely reflects a read error. The DNA is omitted, as the CDR3 cannot be located on it reliably, and the CDR3 follows TCRdb's listing. The V call is TRBV6-5, the J call TRBJ2-7; TRBD1 was called by the table and not checked on the DNA. From germline, CDR1 is MNHEY and CDR2 SVGAGI. The CDR3 spans 10 residues, counting both ends. The CDR3: CASRSGQGTC.

This CDR3 reads CASSSPRGQDYGYTF. As DNA, the CDR3 is TGTGCCAGCAGTTCACCCAGGGGGCAGGACTATGGCTACACCTTC. V is TRBV6-5 and J is TRBJ1-2, with 8 positions matching TRBD1. This CDR3 spans 15 amino acids. With 4 bases clipped from V and 3 bases from J, the junction kept 7 bases outside the gene matches. Looked up from germline, CDR1 is MNHEY and CDR2 is SVGAGI.

This clone was found a few times. This chain connects TRBV7-6 to TRBJ1-3, with D unclear. The CDR3 length is 15 residues. The V end lost 1 base, the J end lost 0 bases, and 7 bases lay between the germline ends. Germline V gene lookup returns CDR1 SGHVS and CDR2 FNYEAQ. The CDR3 DNA reads TGTGCCAGCAGCTTAGGGGGAGGCTCTGGAAACACCATATATTTT. It codes for CASSLGGGSGNTIYF.

The rearrangement links TRBV4-2 to TRBJ2-2; TRBD1 agrees at 9 bases. J lost 6 bases, V lost 0 bases, and 8 bases had no gene match. The CDR3 has 17 amino acids. Germline V gene data show CDR1 as LGHNA and CDR2 as YNFKEQ. The CDR3, as DNA: TGTGCCAGCAGCCAAGAAGGTGGGACAGGGCGATCCGGGGAGCTGTTTTTT. Protein: CASSQEGGTGRSGELFF.

The J gene is TRBJ1-2, the V gene TRBV29-1, with D possibly being TRBD1 (5 bases). CDR3 size: 11 residues. Germline V CDR1 and CDR2: SQVTM, ANQGSEA. Trimming stripped 4 bases from V and 4 bases from J, with 7 bases between. The CDR3 coding sequence is TGCAGCGTTGTAGGGGTCTATGGCTACACCTTC. Translated: CSVVGVYGYTF.

This chain links TRBV7-9 with TRBJ2-5, with D perhaps TRBD2 (7 bases). Germline CDR1 is SEHNR and CDR2 is FQNEAQ (reference sequence). CDR3 length: 16 residues. Trimming stripped 7 bases from V and 4 bases from J, with 22 bases between. The CDR3 is CASTVSRGGWLETQYF. CDR3 bases: TGTGCCAGCACCGTATCTAGGGGGGGTTGGTTAGAGACCCAGTACTTC.